A single sample is the source of the 8 T cell receptor beta chains below, sequenced in a study of blood T cell repertoires in COVID-19. Data came from immunoSEQ multiplex PCR; TCRdb stores just in-frame clones and leaves some out. The repertoire consists of some 270,000 clones, with 89% occurring once and the leading ten covering approximately 2%. Sample: peripheral blood. These receptors were collected from a man between 45 and 60 years old with acute or convalescent COVID-19.

The rearrangement uses TRBV2 and TRBJ1-1; 8 bases match TRBD1. This CDR3 region has 15 residues. The V segment lost 6 bases and the J segment 1 base; nucleotides outside the gene matches: 7. Germline V gives CDR1 SNHLY, CDR2 FYNNEI. CDR3 loop: CASRPDRVGNTEAFF. The CDR3 nucleotides read TGTGCCAGCAGGCCGGACAGGGTCGGGAACACTGAAGCTTTCTTT.

This clone was observed a few times. The chain uses TRBV5-4 and TRBJ2-7; D perhaps matches TRBD1 (5 bases). The ends were cut back, 4 bases at V and 6 bases at J, with 14 bases in the middle. This CDR3 comprises 13 residues. The germline CDR1 and CDR2 sequences are SGHNT and YYREEE (reference sequence). CDR3 sequence reads: CASSVGEPGEQYF. The CDR3 region has the DNA TGTGCCAGCAGCGTAGGGGAACCGGGCGAGCAGTACTTC.

The chain couples TRBV10-2 to TRBJ2-7, with unresolved D. CDR1 and CDR2 from the germline V gene are WSHSY and SAAADI. V was cut by 3 bases and J by 2 bases, with 17 bases left in between. This CDR3 has 16 amino acids. In DNA form, the CDR3 reads TGCGCCAGCAGTGAAGGAGCGCCGGTATTAACCTACGAGCAGTACTTC. It translates to CASSEGAPVLTYEQYF.

V usage is TRBV2 and J usage is TRBJ2-2; D possibly corresponds to TRBD1 (6 bases). Germline CDR1 and CDR2: SNHLY and FYNNEI. Trimming took 5 bases from V and 3 from J, leaving 10 bases between them. CDR3 size: 14 residues. In nucleotides, the CDR3 is TGTGCCAGCAGTAATGGACAGTACACCGGGGAGCTGTTTTTT. Protein: CASSNGQYTGELFF.

This clone was recorded once. The chain is built from TRBV18 and TRBJ1-1; D call uncertain. Germline loops: CDR1 KGHSH, CDR2 LQKENI. Between the trimmed V and J ends, which lost 4 bases and 0 bases, there was a span of 12 bases. The CDR3 sequence is 15 residues long. In DNA, the CDR3 is TGTGCCAGCTCACTCACACCAGACATGAACACTGAAGCTTTCTTT. It translates to CASSLTPDMNTEAFF.

This clone showed up just once. The chain joins TRBV5-1 to TRBJ1-1; tentative D call: TRBD1 (5 bases). V shed 9 bases and J shed 1 base, with 16 bases lying between them. The CDR3 spans 14 residues. Germline V gene lookup returns CDR1 SGHRS and CDR2 YFSETQ. The CDR3 region is CATISQATNTEAFF. CDR3 in DNA: TGCGCCACAATCTCACAGGCTACGAACACTGAAGCTTTCTTT. The variable domain in full, with the rest retrieved from reference TRBV5-1 and TRBJ1-1, is KAGVTQTPRYLIKTRGQQVTLSCSPISGHRSVSWYQQTPGQGLQFLFEYFSETQRNKGNFPGRFSGRQFSNSRSEMNVSTLELGDSALYLCATISQATNTEAFFGQGTRLTVV.

The chain uses TRBV5-5 and TRBJ2-7; D is unclear. This CDR3 has 11 residues. CDR1 SGHKS and CDR2 YYEKEE come from the germline V gene (reference sequence). Deletions cut 4 bases from V and 2 bases from J, with 4 bases between. As DNA, the CDR3 is TGTGCCAGCAGCCAAACCTACGAGCAGTACTTC. This encodes CASSQTYEQYF.

The chain couples TRBV5-1 to TRBJ2-5; 7 bases fit TRBD1. The CDR3 loop spans 14 amino acids. Germline CDR1 reads SGHRS; CDR2 reads YFSETQ. J was trimmed by 5 bases and V by 0 bases; bases with no gene match: 4. This CDR3 reads CASSLDRGDETQYF. CDR3 in DNA: TGCGCCAGCAGCTTGGACAGGGGCGACGAGACCCAGTACTTC.